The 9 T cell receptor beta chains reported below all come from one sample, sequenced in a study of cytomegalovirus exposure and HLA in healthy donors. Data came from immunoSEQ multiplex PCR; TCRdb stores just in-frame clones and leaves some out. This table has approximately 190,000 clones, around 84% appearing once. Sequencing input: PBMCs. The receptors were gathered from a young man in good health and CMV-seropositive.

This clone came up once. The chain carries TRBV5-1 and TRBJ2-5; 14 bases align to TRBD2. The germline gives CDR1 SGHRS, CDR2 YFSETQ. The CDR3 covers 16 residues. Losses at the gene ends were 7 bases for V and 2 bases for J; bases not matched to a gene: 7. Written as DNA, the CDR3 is TGCGCCAGCCATCCCGGGACTAGCGGGAGTCAAGAGACCCAGTACTTC. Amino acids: CASHPGTSGSQETQYF. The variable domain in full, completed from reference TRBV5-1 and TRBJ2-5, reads KAGVTQTPRYLIKTRGQQVTLSCSPISGHRSVSWYQQTPGQGLQFLFEYFSETQRNKGNFPGRFSGRQFSNSRSEMNVSTLELGDSALYLCASHPGTSGSQETQYFGPGTRLLVL.

This chain's CDR3 is CASSMEGTGGVETQYF. In DNA form, the CDR3 reads TGTGCCAGTAGTATGGAGGGGACAGGGGGCGTTGAGACCCAGTACTTC. The chain joins TRBV19 to TRBJ2-5; the match to TRBD1 covers 12 bases. V shed 3 bases, J shed 5 bases, and the junction held 7 bases outside the gene matches. Germline CDR1 LNHDA, CDR2 SQIVND (reference sequence). This CDR3 region has 16 residues. The whole variable domain, filled in from reference TRBV19 and TRBJ2-5, reads DGGITQSPKYLFRKEGQNVTLSCEQNLNHDAMYWYRQDPGQGLRLIYYSQIVNDFQKGDIAEGYSVSREKKESFPLTVTSAQKNPTAFYLCASSMEGTGGVETQYFGPGTRLLVL.

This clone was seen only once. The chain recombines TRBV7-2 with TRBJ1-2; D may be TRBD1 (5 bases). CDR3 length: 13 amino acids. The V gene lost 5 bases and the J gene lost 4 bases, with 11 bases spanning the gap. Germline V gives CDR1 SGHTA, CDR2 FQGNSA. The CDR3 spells CASSPQGSYGYTF. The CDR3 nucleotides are TGTGCCAGCAGCCCTCAGGGCAGCTATGGCTACACCTTC.

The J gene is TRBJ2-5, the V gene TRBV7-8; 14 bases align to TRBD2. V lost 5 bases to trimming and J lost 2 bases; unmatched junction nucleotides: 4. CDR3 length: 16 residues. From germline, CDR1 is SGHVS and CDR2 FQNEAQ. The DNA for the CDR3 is TGTGCCAGCAGCCCTAGACTAGCGGGAGGGCAAGAGACCCAGTACTTC. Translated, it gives CASSPRLAGGQETQYF.

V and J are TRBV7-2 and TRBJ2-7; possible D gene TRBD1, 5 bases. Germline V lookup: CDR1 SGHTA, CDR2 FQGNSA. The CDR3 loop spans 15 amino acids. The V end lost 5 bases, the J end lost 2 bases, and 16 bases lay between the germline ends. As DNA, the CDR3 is TGTGCCAGCAGCCTCGAGCAGGGCTCTACCTACGAGCAGTACTTC. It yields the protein CASSLEQGSTYEQYF.

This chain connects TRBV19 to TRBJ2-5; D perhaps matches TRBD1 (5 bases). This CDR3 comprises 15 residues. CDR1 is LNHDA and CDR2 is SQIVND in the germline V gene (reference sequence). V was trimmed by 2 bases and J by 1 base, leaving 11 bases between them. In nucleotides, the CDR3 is TGTGCCAGTAGTATACGGCAGGGTCCCCAAGAGACCCAGTACTTC. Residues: CASSIRQGPQETQYF.

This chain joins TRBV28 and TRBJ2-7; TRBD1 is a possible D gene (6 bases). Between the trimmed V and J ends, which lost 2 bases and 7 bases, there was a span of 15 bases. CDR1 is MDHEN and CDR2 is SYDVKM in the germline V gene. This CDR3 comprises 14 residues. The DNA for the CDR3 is TGTGCCAGCAGTTTAGACAGGCTCCTGAAAGAGCAGTACTTC. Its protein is CASSLDRLLKEQYF.

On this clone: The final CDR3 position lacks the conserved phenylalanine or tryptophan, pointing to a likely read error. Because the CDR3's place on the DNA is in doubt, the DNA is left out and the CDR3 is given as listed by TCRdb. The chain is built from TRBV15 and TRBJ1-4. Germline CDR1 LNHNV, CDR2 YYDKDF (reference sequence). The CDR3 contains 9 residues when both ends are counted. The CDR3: CATSRHPGG.

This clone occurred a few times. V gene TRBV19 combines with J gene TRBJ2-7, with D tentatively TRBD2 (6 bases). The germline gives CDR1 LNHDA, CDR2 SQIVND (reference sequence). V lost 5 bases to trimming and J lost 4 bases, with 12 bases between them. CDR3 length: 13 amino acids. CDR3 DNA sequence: TGTGCCAGTAGTGCGGGACGGAATTACGAGCAGTACTTC. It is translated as CASSAGRNYEQYF. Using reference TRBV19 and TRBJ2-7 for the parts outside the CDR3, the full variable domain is DGGITQSPKYLFRKEGQNVTLSCEQNLNHDAMYWYRQDPGQGLRLIYYSQIVNDFQKGDIAEGYSVSREKKESFPLTVTSAQKNPTAFYLCASSAGRNYEQYFGPGTRLTVT.